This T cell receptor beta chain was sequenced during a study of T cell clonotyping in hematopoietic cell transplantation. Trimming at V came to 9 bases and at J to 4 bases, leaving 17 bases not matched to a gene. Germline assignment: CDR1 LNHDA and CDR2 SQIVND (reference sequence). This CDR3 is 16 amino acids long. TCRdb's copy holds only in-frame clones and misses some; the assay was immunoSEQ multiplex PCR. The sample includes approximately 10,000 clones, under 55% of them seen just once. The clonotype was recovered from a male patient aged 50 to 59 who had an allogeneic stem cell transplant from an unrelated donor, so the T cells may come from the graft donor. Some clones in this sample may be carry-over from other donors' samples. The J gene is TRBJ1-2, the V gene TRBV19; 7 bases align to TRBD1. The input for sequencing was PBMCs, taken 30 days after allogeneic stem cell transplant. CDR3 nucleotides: TGTGCCAGCCAAGGGCAGGGGGGCTCGGGATTCTATGGCTACACCTTC. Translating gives CASQGQGGSGFYGYTF.